The rows below give T cell receptor beta chains drawn from one sample of a study of blood T cell repertoires in COVID-19. Measured with immunoSEQ multiplex PCR; TCRdb has only the in-frame clones, and not every one. This table has fewer than 250,000 clones, around 90% appearing once. The material sequenced was peripheral blood. These receptors originate from a man aged 30 to 45 with COVID-19, enrolled during active disease. CDR3s include the opening cysteine and the closing phenylalanine or tryptophan. D genes are given only for firm matches. The listing skips clone size in some rows; elsewhere it reads once, few, many or a size class.

cdr3_aa cdr3_nt j_call d_call clone_size v_call cdr3_length
CASSGVTSGYTDTQYF TGTGCCAGCAGTGGCGTGACTAGCGGTTACACAGATACGCAGTATTTT TRBJ2-3 TRBD2 - TRBV6-1 16
CASSVAPTGRGAFGYTF TGTGCCAGCAGCGTAGCTCCCACGGGGAGGGGTGCTTTTGGCTACACCTTC TRBJ1-2 - once TRBV9 17
CASSATGFVYEQYF TGTGCCAGCAGTGCGACAGGGTTTGTTTACGAGCAGTACTTC TRBJ2-7 TRBD1 - TRBV25-1 14
CASSLQGGGAYNEQFF TGTGCCAGCAGCTTGCAGGGCGGGGGGGCCTACAATGAGCAGTTCTTC TRBJ2-1 TRBD2 - TRBV5-4 16
CASSRADRINTEAFF TGTGCCAGTAGTAGGGCGGACAGGATTAACACTGAAGCTTTCTTT TRBJ1-1 TRBD1 - TRBV19 15
CASSLLGHRGGNEQFF TGTGCCAGCAGTTTATTGGGTCACAGGGGGGGAAATGAGCAGTTCTTC TRBJ2-1 - - TRBV27 16
CAWSSGGGAVADTQYF TGTGCCTGGAGTAGTGGCGGGGGGGCTGTCGCAGATACGCAGTATTTT TRBJ2-3 TRBD2 - TRBV30 16
CASSLGAGSYNEQFF TGTGCCAGCAGCTTAGGAGCGGGGAGTTACAATGAGCAGTTCTTC TRBJ2-1 TRBD2 - TRBV7-9 15
CASSPRTDIVQPQHF TGTGCCAGTAGTCCCCGGACAGATATTGTTCAGCCCCAGCATTTT TRBJ1-5 - - TRBV19 15
CASSARVTGELFF TGTGCCAGCAGCGCGAGAGTCACCGGGGAGCTGTTTTTT TRBJ2-2 - once TRBV5-5 13
CAWTGTDSNTEAFF TGTGCCTGGACCGGGACAGACTCGAACACTGAAGCTTTCTTT TRBJ1-1 TRBD1 - TRBV30 14
CASSLELAPAYEQYF TGTGCCAGCAGCTTGGAGCTAGCGCCGGCCTACGAGCAGTACTTC TRBJ2-7 - - TRBV11-1 15
CASSQGGSPLHF TGTGCCAGCAGCCAGGGAGGGTCACCCCTCCACTTT TRBJ1-6 - - TRBV3-1/TRBV3-2 12
CASSILRASGGNEQFF TGTGCCAGTAGTATTCTTCGGGCTAGCGGGGGTAATGAGCAGTTCTTC TRBJ2-1 TRBD2 - TRBV19 16
CASSIVAAGEKLFF TGTGCCAGTAGTATAGTCGCCGCGGGTGAAAAACTGTTTTTT TRBJ1-4 - - TRBV19 14
CAITESPGALGGYTF TGTGCCATCACCGAGTCTCCGGGAGCCCTTGGAGGCTACACCTTC TRBJ1-2 - once TRBV10-3 15
CASSLQPGQGQTQYF TGTGCCAGCAGCTTACAACCGGGACAGGGACAGACCCAGTACTTC TRBJ2-5 TRBD1 - TRBV7-3 15
CASSRNYGTSDLGELFF TGCGCCAGCAGCCGGAATTATGGGACTAGCGATCTCGGGGAGCTGTTTTTT TRBJ2-2 TRBD2 - TRBV5-1 17
CASSYGQGQEKLFF TGTGCCAGCAGCTACGGACAGGGCCAAGAAAAACTGTTTTTT TRBJ1-4 TRBD1 - TRBV5-4 14
CAWSPQGARAFAYTEAFF TGTGCCTGGAGCCCGCAGGGGGCAAGGGCATTCGCGTACACTGAAGCTTTCTTT TRBJ1-1 TRBD1 - TRBV30 18
CASSPPGGVNYGYTF TGTGCCAGCAGTCCCCCAGGGGGAGTTAACTATGGCTACACCTTC TRBJ1-2 TRBD1 - TRBV28 15
CASSQGQGTGELFF TGTGCCAGCAGCCAGGGACAGGGGACCGGGGAGCTGTTTTTT TRBJ2-2 TRBD1 - TRBV7-6 14
CASSAGRNMNTEAFF TGTGCCAGCAGCGCGGGACGGAACATGAACACTGAAGCTTTCTTT TRBJ1-1 - - TRBV2 15
CSASTADYGYTF TGCAGCGCCTCAACTGCCGACTATGGCTACACCTTC TRBJ1-2 - - TRBV29-1 12
CASSFWESDEQFF TGTGCCAGCAGCTTTTGGGAGTCCGATGAGCAGTTCTTC TRBJ2-1 - - TRBV5-4 13
CASSESLAGYTQYF TGCGCCAGCAGTGAGTCTCTAGCGGGGTATACGCAGTATTTT TRBJ2-3 TRBD2 - TRBV10-2 14
CASSVTGSGNQPQHF TGTGCCAGCAGCGTCACCGGGTCGGGCAATCAGCCCCAGCATTTT TRBJ1-5 - - TRBV9 15
CASSPNSGVGNTIYF TGTGCCAGCTCACCAAATTCGGGGGTCGGAAACACCATATATTTT TRBJ1-3 - - TRBV18 15